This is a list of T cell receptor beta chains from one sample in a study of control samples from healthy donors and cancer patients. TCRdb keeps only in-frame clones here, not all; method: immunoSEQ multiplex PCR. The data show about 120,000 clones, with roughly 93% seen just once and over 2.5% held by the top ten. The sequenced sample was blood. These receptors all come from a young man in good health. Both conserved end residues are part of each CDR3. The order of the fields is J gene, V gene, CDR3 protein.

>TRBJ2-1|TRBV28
CASTPNGGYYEQFF
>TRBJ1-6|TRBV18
CASSPETGLNNSPLHF
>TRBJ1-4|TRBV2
CASSEQGANEKLFF
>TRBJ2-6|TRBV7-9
CASSKTGGEANVLTF
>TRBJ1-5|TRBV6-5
CASSHTLASNQPQHF
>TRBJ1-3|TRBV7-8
CASSGSRGSGNTIYF
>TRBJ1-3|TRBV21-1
CASRDRRNTIYF
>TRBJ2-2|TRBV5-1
CASSPGQGRLGTGELFF
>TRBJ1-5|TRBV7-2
CASSFNNQPQHF
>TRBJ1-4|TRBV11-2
CASSLWPRGIGEKLFF
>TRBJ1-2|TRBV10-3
CAISESLTGFRNYGYTF
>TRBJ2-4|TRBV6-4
CASSEQYRDDIQYF
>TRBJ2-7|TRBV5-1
CASSGATGGLGDYEQYF
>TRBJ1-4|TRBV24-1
CATSDRTGWGIGEKLFF
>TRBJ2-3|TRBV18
CASSPGTVRGTDTQYF
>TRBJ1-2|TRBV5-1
CASSLGDGLRGYTF
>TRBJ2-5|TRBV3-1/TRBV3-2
CASSQKGAKTNQETQYF
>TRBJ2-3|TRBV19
CASSLTGGDTQYF
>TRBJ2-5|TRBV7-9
CASSPGYQETQYF
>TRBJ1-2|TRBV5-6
CASSRPDRMYGYTF
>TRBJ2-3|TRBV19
CASSIVRSPTDTQYF
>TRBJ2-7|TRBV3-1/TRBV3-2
CASSPSTYEQYF
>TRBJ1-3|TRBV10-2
CASSESNTIYF
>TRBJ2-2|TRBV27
CASRRGAGELFF
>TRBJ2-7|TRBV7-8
CASSLARGRLYEQYF
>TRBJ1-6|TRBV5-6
CASRSLRGSTSPLHF
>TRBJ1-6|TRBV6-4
CASSDSRDNSPLHF
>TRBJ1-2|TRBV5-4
CASSLGLYGYTF